The 13 T cell receptor beta chains below all came from one sample that was sequenced in a study of PD-1 blockade in classical Hodgkin lymphoma. Some clones are missing from TCRdb's copy, which holds only in-frame ones; the method was immunoSEQ multiplex PCR. The sample includes 100,000 to 120,000 clones, roughly 87% seen only once; the top ten take around 20%. Time point in this sample: cycle 4 day 1 (C4D1), after more than five weeks of nivolumab. Each of the patients experienced relapse following autologous stem cell transplantation, and their brentuximab vedotin exposure differed. The sequencing here drew on peripheral blood mononuclear cells (PBMCs), taken before the fourth cycle of nivolumab. All receptors derive from a human donor with classical Hodgkin lymphoma.

The chain has TRBV27 and TRBJ2-3; 7 positions agree with TRBD2. The CDR3 spans 17 residues. In germline, CDR1 is MNHEY, CDR2 SMNVEV (reference sequence). Losses at the gene ends were 5 bases for V and 2 bases for J; bases not matched to a gene: 13. In DNA form, the CDR3 reads TGTGCCAGCAGTCCCTTTTCAAAGGGAGGGCCCACAGATACGCAGTATTTT. This translates into CASSPFSKGGPTDTQYF.

The count of this clone is one. The chain has TRBV11-2 and TRBJ1-3; D perhaps matches TRBD1 (5 bases). Germline V lookup: CDR1 SGHAT, CDR2 FQNNGV. The CDR3 sequence is 15 residues long. Trimming shortened V by 6 bases and J by 2 bases, and 14 bases separated the two germline ends. The CDR3 bases are TGTGCCAGCAGACCCGCCAGGGCCGCTGGAAACACCATATATTTT. It yields the protein CASRPARAAGNTIYF.

The chain couples TRBV6-1 to TRBJ1-4; no clear D gene. Trimming shortened V by 4 bases and J by 0 bases, and 9 bases separated the two germline ends. The CDR3 is 15 amino acids. Germline CDR1 and CDR2: MNHNS and SASEGT. CDR3 sequence reads: CASSGTGSTNEKLFF. CDR3 in DNA: TGTGCCAGCAGTGGGACGGGCTCAACTAATGAAAAACTGTTTTTT.

The J gene is TRBJ2-7, the V gene TRBV10-2; weak D call: TRBD2 (6 bases). Germline V gene lookup returns CDR1 WSHSY and CDR2 SAAADI. Trimming removed 8 bases from V and 2 bases from J, with 19 bases in between. CDR3 length: 15 amino acids. DNA of the CDR3: TGCGCCAGCTCGCCCCCCGGGACTTCTACCTACGAGCAGTACTTC. Amino acids: CASSPPGTSTYEQYF.

This rearrangement joins TRBV30 to TRBJ2-5, with 9 bases matching TRBD2. CDR1 and CDR2 from the germline V gene are GTSNPN and SVGIG (reference sequence). Unmatched junction bases numbered 18, after V lost 2 bases and J lost 5 bases. The CDR3 totals 18 residues. CDR3 sequence reads: CAWSTSLGLAGVVETQYF. In DNA form, the CDR3 reads TGTGCCTGGAGTACCTCTTTGGGTTTAGCGGGAGTAGTGGAGACCCAGTACTTC. Looking up the rest from reference TRBV30 and TRBJ2-5 gives the full variable domain: SQTIHQWPATLVQPVGSPLSLECTVEGTSNPNLYWYRQAAGRGLQLLFYSVGIGQISSEVPQNLSASRPQDRQFILSSKKLLLSDSGFYLCAWSTSLGLAGVVETQYFGPGTRLLVL.

The chain carries TRBV5-4 and TRBJ2-1, with D tentatively TRBD1 (5 bases). This CDR3 spans 12 amino acids. Trimming took off 4 bases at V and 7 bases at J, with 9 bases between the two ends. Germline V gives CDR1 SGHNT, CDR2 YYREEE (reference sequence). CDR3 protein: CASSDSANEQFF. The CDR3 DNA reads TGTGCCAGCAGCGACAGCGCGAATGAGCAGTTCTTC.

The chain recombines TRBV4-3 with TRBJ2-7; no clear D gene. The CDR3 spans 16 residues. V dropped 0 bases and J dropped 1 base, with 13 bases sitting between them. Germline values: CDR1 LGHNA, CDR2 YSLEER. This chain's CDR3 is CASSQDFLVKSYEQYF. Written as DNA, the CDR3 is TGCGCCAGCAGCCAAGATTTCCTAGTTAAGTCCTACGAGCAGTACTTC.

The sample holds one count of this clone. V is TRBV19 and J is TRBJ2-2, with D perhaps matching TRBD1 (6 bases). This CDR3 spans 15 amino acids. Germline V gives CDR1 LNHDA, CDR2 SQIVND (reference sequence). V shed 1 base and J shed 6 bases, with 12 bases lying between them. The CDR3 sequence is CASSIGTAAPGELFF. DNA for the CDR3: TGTGCCAGTAGTATAGGGACAGCGGCTCCCGGGGAGCTGTTTTTT.

J is TRBJ2-1 and V is TRBV7-9; TRBD1 matches 8 bases. Per germline, CDR1 SEHNR and CDR2 FQNEAQ (reference sequence). There are 14 residues in the CDR3. V was clipped by 4 bases and J by 7 bases; unmatched bases: 6. DNA for the CDR3: TGTGCCAGCAGCTCCTCGGACAGGGTGAATGAGCAGTTCTTC. As protein: CASSSSDRVNEQFF.

The chain couples TRBV5-1 to TRBJ1-2; a possible D gene is TRBD1 (6 bases). Germline loops: CDR1 SGHRS, CDR2 YFSETQ. V lost 5 bases and J lost 8, with 13 bases in between. The CDR3 length is 12 residues. CDR3 nucleotide sequence: TGCGCCAGCAGTCTCGGGGGCTGGGGCTACACCTTC. Translated, it gives CASSLGGWGYTF.

In the case of this clone: One base away lies a much larger clone, so this may be a sequencing read error. The rearrangement links TRBV28 to TRBJ1-2; D is undetermined. V was trimmed by 5 bases and J by 2 bases, leaving 12 bases between them. CDR3 size: 14 residues. Germline V lookup: CDR1 MDHEN, CDR2 SYDVKM. As DNA, the CDR3 is TGTGCCAGCAGTGAAGAGGGTTGGAACTATGGCTACACCTTC. Protein product: CASSEEGWNYGYTF.

The genes are TRBV19 and TRBJ1-1; D perhaps matches TRBD1 (5 bases). The ends were cut back, 2 bases at V and 0 bases at J, with 10 bases in the middle. The CDR3 spans 15 residues. The germline CDR1 and CDR2 sequences are LNHDA and SQIVND (reference sequence). Written as DNA, the CDR3 is TGTGCCAGTAGTATAAAGGCAGGGTTGAACACTGAAGCTTTCTTT. It yields the protein CASSIKAGLNTEAFF.

The V and J genes are TRBV4-2 and TRBJ1-2; TRBD1 might be the D (6 bases). V dropped 0 bases and J dropped 1 base, with 12 bases sitting between them. CDR3 length: 16 residues. The germline V gene has CDR1 LGHNA and CDR2 YNFKEQ. CDR3 sequence reads: CASSQDPGHDNYGYTF. CDR3 coding DNA: TGTGCCAGCAGCCAAGATCCGGGACACGATAACTATGGCTACACCTTC.